This entry lists 18 T cell receptor beta chains sequenced from one sample in a study of identical twins. TCRdb re-called the 5' RACE reads through MiXCR, storing one row per CDR3 protein. The sample records about 890,000 distinct CDR3 sequences, more than 9% being singletons. These data also formed part of another study, on yellow fever vaccine responses in identical twins.

The sequencing input was PBMCs. The receptors derive from a woman between 18 and 29 years old in good health.

The chain has TRBV28 and TRBJ1-3; TRBD1 matches 10 bases. This CDR3 spans 14 amino acids. Germline V gene data show CDR1 as MDHEN and CDR2 as SYDVKM. V shed 5 bases, J shed 4 bases, and the junction held 2 bases outside the gene matches. The CDR3 is CASSATGGGNTIYF. The CDR3 nucleotides are TGTGCCAGCAGTGCGACAGGGGGCGGAAACACCATATATTTT.

This sequence joins TRBV7-9 and TRBJ1-1; D ambiguous. V lost 4 bases to trimming and J lost 4 bases, with 13 bases between them. The CDR3 contains 14 residues. Germline lookup yields CDR1 SEHNR and CDR2 FQNEAQ (reference sequence). The CDR3 bases are TGTGCCAGCAGCTCCAAAGGGTTGGGCACTGAAGCTTTCTTT. This gives the protein CASSSKGLGTEAFF.

This clonotype came up a few times. The chain carries TRBV11-1 and TRBJ1-1, with 7 bases matching TRBD1. This CDR3 comprises 18 residues. Germline trimming cut 5 bases from V and 0 bases from J; bases unmatched to any gene: 15. Germline values: CDR1 SGHAT, CDR2 FQDESV (reference sequence). CDR3 bases: TGTGCCAGCAGCCCCCGGGCAGGGGGAGAGGGTATGAACACTGAAGCTTTCTTT. Its translation is CASSPRAGGEGMNTEAFF.

In its sample, this clonotype was seen a few times. One end of the junction is discordant with germline, which a read error may explain. The V call is TRBV27, the J call TRBJ2-1, with a possible D match to TRBD2 (5 bases). The germline gives CDR1 MNHEY, CDR2 SMNVEV (reference sequence). This CDR3 is built from 15 residues. CDR3 in amino acids: CASSSGTVGGNEQFF. The CDR3 DNA is TGTGCTAGCAGTTCGGGAACAGTTGGTGGGAATGAGCAGTTCTTC.

This chain connects TRBV7-9 to TRBJ2-5; perhaps TRBD2 as D (6 bases). The CDR3 is 12 amino acids. V lost 8 bases and J 5 bases, leaving 12 bases between the germline ends. CDR1 and CDR2 from the germline V gene are SEHNR and FQNEAQ (reference sequence). CDR3 in amino acids: CASAGSFETQYF. CDR3 nucleotide sequence: TGTGCCAGCGCGGGGTCGTTTGAGACCCAGTACTTC.

The chain uses TRBV24-1 and TRBJ2-7; 8 bases map to TRBD1. Germline values: CDR1 KGHDR, CDR2 SFDVKD. The CDR3 is made up of 14 amino acids. With 4 bases clipped from V and 9 bases from J, the junction kept 10 bases outside the gene matches. The CDR3 loop reads CATSDPGQGGGQYF. The CDR3 nucleotides are TGTGCCACCAGTGACCCTGGACAGGGAGGAGGGCAGTACTTC.

This clonotype was seen ten or more times. The gene calls are TRBV5-4 and TRBJ1-2; D call uncertain. V was clipped by 3 bases and J by 8 bases, with 14 bases between them. This CDR3 comprises 13 residues. CDR1 is SGHNT, CDR2 YYREEE, per germline (reference sequence). CDR3 in amino acids: CASSYSRSGGYTF. Here the CDR3 DNA reads TGTGCCAGCAGCTACTCCCGATCGGGAGGCTACACCTTC.

This clonotype was seen a few times. This chain connects TRBV5-1 to TRBJ2-3; possible D gene TRBD2, 5 bases. The CDR3 is made up of 14 amino acids. Germline CDR1 reads SGHRS; CDR2 reads YFSETQ. V was pared by 1 base and J by 5 bases, with 11 bases between. The CDR3 loop reads CASSLNGVLDTQYF. DNA for the CDR3: TGCGCCAGCAGCTTGAACGGGGTACTAGATACGCAGTATTTT.

This chain uses TRBV20-1 with TRBJ2-3; D remains ambiguous. The CDR3 has 12 residues. The germline gives CDR1 DFQATT, CDR2 SNEGSKA (reference sequence). With 6 bases removed from V and 2 bases from J, the gap between germline ends came to 9 bases. The CDR3 sequence: CSATLDTDTQYF. The DNA of the CDR3 is TGCAGTGCGACGCTAGACACAGATACGCAGTATTTT.

The CDR3 protein is CASSSRTSAGEQFF. The CDR3 DNA follows: TGTGCCAGCAGCTCCCGTACTAGCGCGGGTGAGCAGTTCTTC. V usage is TRBV7-8 and J usage is TRBJ2-1; 7 bases map to TRBD2. The V gene's germline CDR1 is SGHVS and CDR2 FQNEAQ. With V trimmed by 4 bases and J by 9 bases, 9 bases remained unmatched. The CDR3 has 14 amino acids.

This clonotype has more than one count but fewer than ten. The genes are TRBV28 and TRBJ2-1; D uncertain. The CDR3 is 14 amino acids. From germline, CDR1 is MDHEN and CDR2 SYDVKM. The germline V and J ends were trimmed by 3 bases and 6 bases, with 12 bases remaining between them. DNA for the CDR3: TGTGCCAGCAGTTTCCACGTCGGATTCAATGAGCAGTTCTTC. This gives the protein CASSFHVGFNEQFF.

This rearrangement joins TRBV6-1 to TRBJ1-4; tentative D call: TRBD1 (5 bases). The length of the CDR3 is 14 residues. The V end lost 6 bases, the J end lost 7 bases, and 15 bases lay between the germline ends. Germline assignment: CDR1 MNHNS and CDR2 SASEGT. CDR3 nucleotide sequence: TGTGCCAGCAGACACAAGGGTGGGGGTGAAAAACTGTTTTTT. Amino acid sequence: CASRHKGGGEKLFF.

This clonotype was detected only a few times. The CDR3 spells CASSSSTRRGPDTQYF. The CDR3, as DNA: TGTGCCAGCAGCTCTTCGACTAGGAGGGGGCCGGATACGCAGTATTTT. V gene TRBV13 combines with J gene TRBJ2-3, with TRBD1 as a possible D gene (7 bases). With 4 bases removed from V and 6 bases from J, the gap between germline ends came to 20 bases. Germline V gene data show CDR1 as PRHDT and CDR2 as FYEKMQ (reference sequence). The CDR3 sequence is 16 residues long.

The table lists this clonotype with many counts. V and J are TRBV5-1 and TRBJ1-1; D is perhaps TRBD1 (5 bases). The CDR3 runs to 14 residues. CDR1 and CDR2 from the germline V gene are SGHRS and YFSETQ. V shed 6 bases and J shed 1 base, with 13 bases lying between them. The CDR3 DNA follows: TGCGCCAGCAACACCGAGGGACGGAACACTGAAGCTTTCTTT. This sequence encodes CASNTEGRNTEAFF.

This clonotype was found many times. This chain uses TRBV4-1 with TRBJ1-1; 9 bases are a match to TRBD1. CDR1 and CDR2 from the germline V gene are MGHRA and YSYEKL. The trim removed 0 bases at V and 0 bases at J, leaving 11 bases unmatched. CDR3 length: 19 residues. The CDR3 bases are TGCGCCAGCAGCCAAGATATGGGGACAGGGCTTGGGGTGAACACTGAAGCTTTCTTT. It specifies CASSQDMGTGLGVNTEAFF.

This clonotype was counted many times. V gene TRBV7-2 combines with J gene TRBJ2-1; 9 nucleotides match TRBD1. CDR1 is SGHTA and CDR2 is FQGNSA in the germline V gene. The CDR3 loop spans 16 amino acids. The trim removed 3 bases at V and 2 bases at J, leaving 5 bases unmatched. The CDR3 sequence: CASSFGNRGPYNEQFF. DNA of the CDR3: TGTGCCAGCAGCTTTGGGAACAGGGGGCCCTACAATGAGCAGTTCTTC.

V and J are TRBV5-1 and TRBJ2-7; 11 bases fit TRBD2. CDR3 length equals 16 residues. Germline CDR1 is SGHRS and CDR2 is YFSETQ. With 0 bases clipped from V and 6 bases from J, the junction kept 8 bases outside the gene matches. The chain's CDR3 is CASSLVVSGRAGEQYF. The CDR3 region has the DNA TGCGCCAGCAGCTTGGTAGTTAGCGGGAGGGCCGGCGAGCAGTACTTC.

The chain combines TRBV3-1 with TRBJ2-1; D gene ambiguous. Looked up from germline, CDR1 is LGHDT and CDR2 is YNNKEL (reference sequence). The CDR3 runs to 12 residues. V was trimmed by 0 bases and J by 8 bases, leaving 5 bases between them. CDR3 nucleotides: TGTGCCAGCAGCCAAGACTTCTATGAGCAGTTCTTC. Amino acid sequence: CASSQDFYEQFF.